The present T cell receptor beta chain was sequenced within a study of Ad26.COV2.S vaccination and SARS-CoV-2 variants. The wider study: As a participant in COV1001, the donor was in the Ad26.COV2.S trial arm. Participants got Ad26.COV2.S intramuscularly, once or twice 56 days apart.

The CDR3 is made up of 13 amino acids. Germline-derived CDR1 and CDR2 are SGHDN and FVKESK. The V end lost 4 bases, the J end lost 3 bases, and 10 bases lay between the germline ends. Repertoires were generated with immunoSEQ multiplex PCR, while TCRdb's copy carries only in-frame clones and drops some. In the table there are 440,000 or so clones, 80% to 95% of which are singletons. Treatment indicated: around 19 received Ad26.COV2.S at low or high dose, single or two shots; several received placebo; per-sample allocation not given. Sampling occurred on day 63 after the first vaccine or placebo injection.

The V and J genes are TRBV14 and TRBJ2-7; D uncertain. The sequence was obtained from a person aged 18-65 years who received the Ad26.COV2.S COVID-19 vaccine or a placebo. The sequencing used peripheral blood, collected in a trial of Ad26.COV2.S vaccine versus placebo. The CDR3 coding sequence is TGTGCCAGCAGCCGGGCCGACCGCTACGAGCAGTACTTC. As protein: CASSRADRYEQYF.